This passage covers 22 T cell receptor beta chains from one sample sequenced in a study of blood T cell repertoires in COVID-19. Some clones are missing from TCRdb's copy, which holds only in-frame ones; the method was immunoSEQ multiplex PCR. The data contain approximately 61,000 clones, around 88% of them singletons. Sequenced input: peripheral blood. The source of these receptors is a woman of 80 years or more with active COVID-19.

This clone turned up a few times. The chain carries TRBV2 and TRBJ1-1; 9 bases agree with TRBD1. The CDR3 is made up of 13 amino acids. J was trimmed by 8 bases and V by 7 bases; bases with no gene match: 8. Germline V lookup: CDR1 SNHLY, CDR2 FYNNEI. Here the CDR3 reads CASKGTGRVEAFF. CDR3 in DNA: TGTGCCAGCAAGGGGACAGGGAGGGTGGAAGCTTTCTTT.

The gene calls are TRBV19 and TRBJ2-5; 10 bases map to TRBD2. Germline CDR1 and CDR2: LNHDA and SQIVND (reference sequence). This CDR3 contains 15 residues. The junction had 6 bases not matched to a gene; V was cut back by 4 bases and J by 4 bases. The CDR3 here is CASSKRGGPPETQYF. CDR3 nucleotides: TGTGCCAGTAGTAAGCGGGGGGGCCCACCAGAGACCCAGTACTTC. The full variable domain, rest sourced from reference TRBV19 and TRBJ2-5, is DGGITQSPKYLFRKEGQNVTLSCEQNLNHDAMYWYRQDPGQGLRLIYYSQIVNDFQKGDIAEGYSVSREKKESFPLTVTSAQKNPTAFYLCASSKRGGPPETQYFGPGTRLLVL.

The rearrangement uses TRBV21-1 and TRBJ2-1; whether TRBD2, the table's D call, matches the DNA was not checked. TRBV21-1 is described as a pseudogene. There are 19 residues in the CDR3. Written as DNA, the CDR3 is TGTGCTACCCCAAAGCCCGGACTAGCGGGGGGGCCACTGCGGAATGAGCAGTTCTTC. It codes for CATPKPGLAGGPLRNEQFF.

The rearrangement joins TRBV15 to TRBJ2-1, with D possibly matching TRBD1 (6 bases). V lost 1 base and J lost 0, with 13 bases in between. CDR3 size: 17 residues. Germline loops: CDR1 LNHNV, CDR2 YYDKDF (reference sequence). CDR3 DNA sequence: TGTGCCACCAGCAGAGTAGAAGGGGGTATCTCCTACAATGAGCAGTTCTTC. Protein product: CATSRVEGGISYNEQFF. The entire variable domain, with the rest obtained from reference TRBV15 and TRBJ2-1, is as follows: DAMVIQNPRYQVTQFGKPVTLSCSQTLNHNVMYWYQQKSSQAPKLLFHYYDKDFNNEADTPDNFQSRRPNTSFCFLDIRSPGLGDTAMYLCATSRVEGGISYNEQFFGPGTRLTVL.

This chain links TRBV5-1 with TRBJ2-3, with a possible D match to TRBD2 (6 bases). The V gene's germline CDR1 is SGHRS and CDR2 YFSETQ. Trimming stripped 2 bases from V and 2 bases from J, with 9 bases between. This CDR3 region has 14 residues. CDR3 region: CASSFRTITDTQYF. In DNA form, the CDR3 reads TGCGCCAGCAGCTTCAGGACTATCACAGATACGCAGTATTTT. Together with reference TRBV5-1 and TRBJ2-3, the CDR3 gives the full variable domain: KAGVTQTPRYLIKTRGQQVTLSCSPISGHRSVSWYQQTPGQGLQFLFEYFSETQRNKGNFPGRFSGRQFSNSRSEMNVSTLELGDSALYLCASSFRTITDTQYFGPGTRLTVL.

This sequence joins TRBV2 and TRBJ2-2; no reliable D call. The CDR3 totals 14 residues. Germline values: CDR1 SNHLY, CDR2 FYNNEI. Trimming shortened V by 6 bases and J by 0 bases, and 8 bases separated the two germline ends. The CDR3 DNA follows: TGTGCCAGCAGAACCCAGGCGAACACCGGGGAGCTGTTTTTT. It encodes CASRTQANTGELFF.

This clone was recorded only once. The chain couples TRBV4-3 to TRBJ1-3, with D perhaps matching TRBD1 (6 bases). The germline V gene has CDR1 LGHNA and CDR2 YSLEER. The ends were cut back, 0 bases at V and 0 bases at J, with 6 bases in the middle. This CDR3 region has 15 residues. Here the CDR3 reads CASSQDRGSGNTIYF. In DNA, the CDR3 is TGCGCCAGCAGCCAAGACAGGGGCTCTGGAAACACCATATATTTT.

The chain combines TRBV2 with TRBJ2-7; D unclear. V was cut by 6 bases and J by 4 bases, with 16 bases left in between. From germline, CDR1 is SNHLY and CDR2 FYNNEI. The CDR3 contains 14 residues. The CDR3 sequence: CASSDGSPRYEQYF. CDR3 nucleotide sequence: TGTGCCAGCAGCGACGGGTCTCCGAGGTACGAGCAGTACTTC.

This clone is deemed large. The rearrangement uses TRBV2 and TRBJ2-2; 8 bases are a match to TRBD1. The CDR3 runs to 15 residues. The germline V gene encodes CDR1 SNHLY and CDR2 FYNNEI. The trim removed 3 bases at V and 6 bases at J, leaving 6 bases unmatched. CDR3 bases: TGTGCCAGCAGTGAGCTGGGCAGGGGGCCCGGGGAGCTGTTTTTT. It encodes CASSELGRGPGELFF. The whole variable domain, remainder taken from reference TRBV2 and TRBJ2-2, is EPEVTQTPSHQVTQMGQEVILRCVPISNHLYFYWYRQILGQKVEFLVSFYNNEISEKSEIFDDQFSVERPDGSNFTLKIRSTKLEDSAMYFCASSELGRGPGELFFGEGSRLTVL.

With regard to this clone: An end of the junction does not agree with germline; a read error may underlie this. V is TRBV6-5 and J is TRBJ2-7, with 7 bases aligning to TRBD2. Germline V lookup: CDR1 MNHEY, CDR2 SVGAGI. The CDR3 consists of 16 residues. The CDR3 region is CASSYFATSVSYEQYF. DNA of the CDR3: TGTGCCAGCAGCTACTTCGCAACTAGCGTTTCCTACGAGCAGTACTTC.

This rearrangement joins TRBV10-3 to TRBJ1-4, with 7 bases fitting TRBD1. The CDR3 consists of 15 residues. Trimming at V came to 2 bases and at J to 3 bases, leaving 3 bases not matched to a gene. The V gene's germline CDR1 is ENHRY and CDR2 SYGVKD. The CDR3 loop reads CAISEAGQSNEKLFF. The CDR3 DNA is TGTGCCATCAGTGAGGCGGGACAGTCTAATGAAAAACTGTTTTTT.

J is TRBJ2-7 and V is TRBV5-5; 10 bases align to TRBD2. The V segment lost 0 bases and the J segment 1 base; nucleotides outside the gene matches: 7. The CDR3 has 17 amino acids. From germline, CDR1 is SGHKS and CDR2 YYEKEE (reference sequence). CDR3 DNA: TGTGCCAGCAGCTTGGCGTTGGTTAGCGGGGGGTCCTACGAGCAGTACTTC. Encoded protein: CASSLALVSGGSYEQYF.

V and J are TRBV9 and TRBJ2-1, with 8 bases matching TRBD1. The CDR3 runs 16 residues. V gave up 3 bases and J gave up 1 base; unmatched junction bases: 6. Germline CDR1 SGDLS, CDR2 YYNGEE. The CDR3 DNA reads as TGTGCCAGCAGCGACGGGACAGGTGATTCCTACAATGAGCAGTTCTTC. It specifies CASSDGTGDSYNEQFF. Supplemented by reference TRBV9 and TRBJ2-1, the full variable domain reads DSGVTQTPKHLITATGQRVTLRCSPRSGDLSVYWYQQSLDQGLQFLIQYYNGEERAKGNILERFSAQQFPDLHSELNLSSLELGDSALYFCASSDGTGDSYNEQFFGPGTRLTVL.

The rearrangement links TRBV4-2 to TRBJ2-5; D may be TRBD2 (6 bases). Per germline, CDR1 LGHNA and CDR2 YNFKEQ. The CDR3 has 14 amino acids. V was clipped by 0 bases and J by 5 bases, with 10 bases between them. The CDR3 loop reads CASSQEGGVETQYF. The CDR3 bases are TGTGCCAGCAGCCAAGAAGGAGGGGTGGAGACCCAGTACTTC.

V and J are TRBV5-6 and TRBJ1-4, with TRBD1 matching 8 bases. In germline, CDR1 is SGHDT, CDR2 YYEEEE. The CDR3 runs to 14 residues. Trimming cost V 4 bases and J 7 bases; bases outside gene matches: 6. This CDR3 is CASSRTGWVEKLFF. DNA of the CDR3: TGTGCCAGCAGCCGGACAGGGTGGGTTGAAAAACTGTTTTTT.

To note about this clone: One end of the junction does not line up with germline, which may come from a read error. J is TRBJ1-2 and V is TRBV6-5; no reliable D call. CDR1 MNHEY and CDR2 SVGAGI come from the germline V gene. The CDR3 is 12 residues long. The CDR3 DNA reads as TGTGCCAGCAGAACTCCCCCCGGAGGCAGGCAGTTC. This gives the protein CASRTPPGGRQF.

This clone was detected only a few times. Here the CDR3 DNA reads TGTGCCAGCAGCTGGGGACTAGCGGGGGATACCGGGGAGCTGTTTTTT. It yields the protein CASSWGLAGDTGELFF. V gene TRBV5-6 combines with J gene TRBJ2-2; 14 bases fit TRBD2. This CDR3 has 16 residues. CDR1 and CDR2 (germline): SGHDT, YYEEEE. The ends lost 3 bases at V and 5 bases at J; junction bases unmatched: 3.

The chain combines TRBV9 with TRBJ1-1; TRBD1 matches 7 bases. Per germline, CDR1 SGDLS and CDR2 YYNGEE. Trimming cost V 0 bases and J 0 bases; bases outside gene matches: 11. This CDR3 has 18 amino acids. Written as DNA, the CDR3 is TGTGCCAGCAGCGTAGGTGAGGGGGCAGGCCTCATGAACACTGAAGCTTTCTTT. It yields the protein CASSVGEGAGLMNTEAFF. Filled out from reference TRBV9 and TRBJ1-1, the complete variable domain reads DSGVTQTPKHLITATGQRVTLRCSPRSGDLSVYWYQQSLDQGLQFLIQYYNGEERAKGNILERFSAQQFPDLHSELNLSSLELGDSALYFCASSVGEGAGLMNTEAFFGQGTRLTVV.

This clone was seen a single time. The V call is TRBV25-1, the J call TRBJ1-2; 10 nucleotides match TRBD1. CDR1 is MGHDK and CDR2 is SYGVNS in the germline V gene. V was pared by 6 bases and J by 3 bases, with 7 bases of the junction left unmatched. CDR3 length equals 15 residues. CDR3 in DNA: TGTGCCAGCAGCCCTTCCGGGACAGGGGACTATGGCTACACCTTC. Its translation: CASSPSGTGDYGYTF.

The chain links TRBV5-5 to TRBJ2-7; TRBD1 aligns across 7 bases. This CDR3 has 14 residues. V shed 6 bases, J shed 6 bases, and the junction held 12 bases outside the gene matches. The germline CDR1 and CDR2 sequences are SGHKS and YYEKEE (reference sequence). The CDR3 here is CASIPAAPGGEQYF. Written as DNA, the CDR3 is TGTGCCAGCATCCCCGCGGCCCCAGGGGGCGAGCAGTACTTC. Full variable domain (outside the CDR3, taken from reference TRBV5-5 and TRBJ2-7): DAGVTQSPTHLIKTRGQQVTLRCSPISGHKSVSWYQQVLGQGPQFIFQYYEKEERGRGNFPDRFSARQFPNYSSELNVNALLLGDSALYLCASIPAAPGGEQYFGPGTRLTVT.

This clone was counted only a few times. The CDR3 spells CASSLGSPSYNEQFF. Here the CDR3 DNA reads TGCGCCAGCAGCCTAGGTAGCCCCTCCTACAATGAGCAGTTCTTC. J is TRBJ2-1 and V is TRBV4-1, with D uncertain. V shed 4 bases and J shed 0 bases, with 10 bases lying between them. Germline loops: CDR1 MGHRA, CDR2 YSYEKL. The CDR3 runs to 15 residues.

Points on this clone: The sample contains more than one DNA sequence encoding this CDR3. The chain is built from TRBV7-9 and TRBJ2-3; a weak D match, TRBD2 (6 bases). In germline, CDR1 is SEHNR, CDR2 FQNEAQ (reference sequence). The germline V and J ends were trimmed by 5 bases and 3 bases, with 12 bases remaining between them. The CDR3 loop spans 14 amino acids. The CDR3: CASSPRGGTDTQYF. In DNA, the CDR3 is TGTGCCAGCAGCCCGCGGGGCGGGACAGATACGCAGTATTTT.